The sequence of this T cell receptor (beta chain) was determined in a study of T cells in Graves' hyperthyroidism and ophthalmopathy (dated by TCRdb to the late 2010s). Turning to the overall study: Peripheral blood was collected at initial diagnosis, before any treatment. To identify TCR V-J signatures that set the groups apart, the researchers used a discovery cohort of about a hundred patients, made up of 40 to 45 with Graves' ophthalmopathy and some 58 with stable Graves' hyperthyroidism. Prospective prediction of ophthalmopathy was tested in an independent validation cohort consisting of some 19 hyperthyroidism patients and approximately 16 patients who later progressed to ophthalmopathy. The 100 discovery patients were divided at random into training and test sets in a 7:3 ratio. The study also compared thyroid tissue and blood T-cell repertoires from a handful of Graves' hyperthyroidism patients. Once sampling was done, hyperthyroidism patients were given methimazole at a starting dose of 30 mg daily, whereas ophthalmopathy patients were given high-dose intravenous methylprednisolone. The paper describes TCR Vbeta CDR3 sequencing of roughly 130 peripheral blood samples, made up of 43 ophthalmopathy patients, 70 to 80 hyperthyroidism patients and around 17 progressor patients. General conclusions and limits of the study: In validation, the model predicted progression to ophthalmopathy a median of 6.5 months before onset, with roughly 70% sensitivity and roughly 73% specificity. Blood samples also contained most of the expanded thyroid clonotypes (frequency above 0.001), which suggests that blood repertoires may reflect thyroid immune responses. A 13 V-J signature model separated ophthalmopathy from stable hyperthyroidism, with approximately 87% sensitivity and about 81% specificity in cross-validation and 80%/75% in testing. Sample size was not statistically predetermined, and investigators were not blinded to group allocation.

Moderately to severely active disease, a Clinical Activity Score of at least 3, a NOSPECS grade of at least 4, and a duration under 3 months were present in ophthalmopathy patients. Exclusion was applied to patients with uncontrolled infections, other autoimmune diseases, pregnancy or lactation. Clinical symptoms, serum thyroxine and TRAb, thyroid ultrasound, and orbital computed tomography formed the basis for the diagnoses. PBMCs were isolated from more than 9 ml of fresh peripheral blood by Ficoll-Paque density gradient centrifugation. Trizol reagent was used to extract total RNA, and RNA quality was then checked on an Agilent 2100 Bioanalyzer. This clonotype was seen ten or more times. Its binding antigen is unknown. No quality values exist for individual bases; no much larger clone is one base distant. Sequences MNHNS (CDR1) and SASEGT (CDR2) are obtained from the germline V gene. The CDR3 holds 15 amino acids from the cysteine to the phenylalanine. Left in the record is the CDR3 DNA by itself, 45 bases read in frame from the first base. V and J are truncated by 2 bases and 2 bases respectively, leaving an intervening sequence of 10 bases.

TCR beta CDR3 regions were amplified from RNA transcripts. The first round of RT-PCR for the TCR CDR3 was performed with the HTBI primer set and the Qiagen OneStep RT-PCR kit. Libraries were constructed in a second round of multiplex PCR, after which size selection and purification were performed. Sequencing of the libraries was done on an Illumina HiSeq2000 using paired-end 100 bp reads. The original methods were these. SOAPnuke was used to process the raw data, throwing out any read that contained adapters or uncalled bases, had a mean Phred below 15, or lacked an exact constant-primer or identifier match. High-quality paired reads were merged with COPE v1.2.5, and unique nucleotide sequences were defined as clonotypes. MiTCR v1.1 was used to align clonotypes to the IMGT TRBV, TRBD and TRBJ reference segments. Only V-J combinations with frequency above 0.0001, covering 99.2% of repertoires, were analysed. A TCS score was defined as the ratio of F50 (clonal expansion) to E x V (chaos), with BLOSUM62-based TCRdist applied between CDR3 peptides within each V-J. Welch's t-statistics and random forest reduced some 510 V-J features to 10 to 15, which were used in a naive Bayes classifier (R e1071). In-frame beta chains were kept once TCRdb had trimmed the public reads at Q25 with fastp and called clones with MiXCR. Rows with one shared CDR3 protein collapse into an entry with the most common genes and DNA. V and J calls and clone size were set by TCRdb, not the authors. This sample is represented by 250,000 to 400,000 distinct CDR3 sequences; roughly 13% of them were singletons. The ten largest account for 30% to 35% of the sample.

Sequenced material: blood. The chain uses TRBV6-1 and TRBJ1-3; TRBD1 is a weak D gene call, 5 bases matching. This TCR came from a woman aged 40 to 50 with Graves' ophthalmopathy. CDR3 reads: CASSEFDSTGNTIYF. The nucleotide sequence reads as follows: TGTGCCAGCAGTGAATTCGACAGTACTGGAAACACCATATATTTT.